This note documents a single TCR beta chain sequence. No antigen is known for it. This entry belongs to a study of cytomegalovirus exposure and HLA in healthy donors. Notes on the study in general: Differences between HLA loci emerged in a later analysis of TCR association rates, with DRB1 most and HLA-C fewest. Researchers reportedly found TCR beta sequences accurately predicted most subjects' HLA-A and HLA-B alleles.

The PCR was carried out with 60 Vbeta primers and 13 Jbeta primers. Sequencing used immunoSEQ multiplex PCR; TCRdb keeps in-frame clones, though not all of them. The sample lists approximately 100,000 clones; around 67% were seen once. The sequenced sample consisted of PBMCs. The clonotype comes from a male donor in good health and CMV-seronegative.

The CDR3 bases are TGTGCCAGCAGCCTACCGGGACAGGCAGCCGGGGAGCTGTTTTTT. Its translation: CASSLPGQAAGELFF. The chain joins TRBV28 to TRBJ2-2; TRBD1 matches 8 bases. Trimming cost V 6 bases and J 6 bases; bases outside gene matches: 9. This CDR3 region has 15 residues. Germline values: CDR1 MDHEN, CDR2 SYDVKM.